A single sample is the source of the 28 T cell receptor beta chains below, sequenced in a study of blood T cell repertoires in COVID-19 (dated by TCRdb to about 2020). Library preparation employed the immunoSEQ multiplex PCR assay. TCRdb provides this immuneACCESS table in a form limited to in-frame rearrangements. Some clones are lacking; in checked studies, under half of them reflect an unresolved V gene, and why the rest are absent is not known. The table for this sample lists fewer than 150,000 clones; more than 75% of them were counted only once. The ten largest clones capture just under 30% of the sample. Sample: peripheral blood. The receptors were sampled from a woman between 65 and 79 years old with acute or convalescent COVID-19.

The V and J genes are TRBV10-1 and TRBJ1-5; 9 bases map to TRBD1. Trimming cost V 5 bases and J 0 bases; bases outside gene matches: 5. In germline, CDR1 is WNHNN, CDR2 SYGVQD (reference sequence). This CDR3 spans 16 amino acids. The CDR3 DNA is TGCGCCAGCAGTTTAGACAGGGGGTATAGCAATCAGCCCCAGCATTTT. This codes for CASSLDRGYSNQPQHF.

V usage is TRBV28 and J usage is TRBJ1-2, with 7 bases aligning to TRBD1. Germline values: CDR1 MDHEN, CDR2 SYDVKM. Losses at the gene ends were 7 bases for V and 5 bases for J; bases not matched to a gene: 10. CDR3 length: 14 amino acids. CDR3 sequence: CASTQGRGRYGYTF. DNA for the CDR3: TGTGCCAGCACCCAGGGTAGGGGGCGTTATGGCTACACCTTC.

V and J are TRBV28 and TRBJ2-7; 7 nucleotides agree with TRBD2. Germline V gene sequence: CDR1 MDHEN, CDR2 SYDVKM. The CDR3 extends over 15 amino acids. V lost 3 bases and J lost 7; bases outside the gene matches: 12. CDR3 amino acids: CASSFPSGGVGEQYF. CDR3 DNA sequence: TGTGCCAGCAGTTTCCCTAGCGGCGGGGTAGGGGAGCAGTACTTC.

The V gene is TRBV3-1 (or the pseudogene TRBV3-2), the J gene TRBJ2-7; 8 nucleotides match TRBD1. CDR1 and CDR2 from the germline V gene are LGHDT and YNNKEL (reference sequence). V lost 0 bases, J lost 0 bases, and 13 bases stayed unmatched. The length of the CDR3 is 19 residues. Here the CDR3 DNA reads TGTGCCAGCAGCCAAGATATTGGGGCAGGGGGCGCAGTCTCCTACGAGCAGTACTTC. Amino acid sequence: CASSQDIGAGGAVSYEQYF.

This sequence joins TRBV5-5 and TRBJ2-5; 8 positions agree with TRBD2. This CDR3 spans 16 amino acids. Germline lookup yields CDR1 SGHKS and CDR2 YYEKEE (reference sequence). With 3 bases clipped from V and 1 base from J, the junction kept 8 bases outside the gene matches. DNA of the CDR3: TGTGCCAGCAGCTACTCCCGGGGGGGGAGCCAAGAGACCCAGTACTTC. Protein sequence: CASSYSRGGSQETQYF.

The rearrangement uses TRBV28 and TRBJ1-5; D is possibly TRBD1 (6 bases). The ends were cut back, 6 bases at V and 8 bases at J, with 11 bases in the middle. Germline CDR1 reads MDHEN; CDR2 reads SYDVKM. The CDR3 consists of 12 residues. This CDR3 is CASRGGPKPQHF. The CDR3 DNA is TGTGCCAGCAGGGGGGGGCCTAAGCCCCAGCATTTT.

This chain uses TRBV6-5 with TRBJ1-1, with no clear D. V lost 6 bases and J 5 bases, leaving 19 bases between the germline ends. Germline V gene sequence: CDR1 MNHEY, CDR2 SVGAGI. This CDR3 spans 15 amino acids. As DNA, the CDR3 is TGTGCCAGCAGCTATTTGGGTACAGTGGAAACTGAAGCTTTCTTT. It is translated as CASSYLGTVETEAFF.

The chain joins TRBV3-1 (or the pseudogene TRBV3-2) to TRBJ2-4; D not resolved. The CDR3 contains 15 residues. Germline CDR1 and CDR2: LGHDT and YNNKEL (reference sequence). Deletions cut 3 bases from V and 2 bases from J, with 11 bases between. The CDR3 loop reads CASSHSIPTKNIQYF. The CDR3 bases are TGTGCCAGCAGCCATTCTATTCCGACCAAAAACATTCAGTACTTC.

This rearrangement joins TRBV12-3 or TRBV12-4 to TRBJ2-5; the D gene is possibly TRBD1 (5 bases). CDR3 length: 13 residues. The ends were cut back, 3 bases at V and 6 bases at J, with 11 bases in the middle. For the CDR3, the DNA is TGTGCCAGCAGTTTTGGGGCAGGGAAGACCCAGTACTTC. Amino acid sequence: CASSFGAGKTQYF.

This chain joins TRBV6-2 or TRBV6-3 and TRBJ1-3, with D unclear. Germline CDR1 reads MNHEY; CDR2 reads SVGEGT. With 4 bases removed from V and 2 bases from J, the gap between germline ends came to 12 bases. This CDR3 spans 15 amino acids. The CDR3 DNA sequence: TGTGCCAGCAGTTCATTCGGGGTCCCTGGAAACACCATATATTTT. Protein product: CASSSFGVPGNTIYF.

The chain carries TRBV7-3 and TRBJ2-3; 7 bases fit TRBD2. Germline V gene data show CDR1 as SGHTA and CDR2 as FQGTGA. The junction had 9 bases not matched to a gene; V was cut back by 5 bases and J by 4 bases. The CDR3 is made up of 15 amino acids. This CDR3 reads CASSALSGGSDTQYF. CDR3 DNA: TGTGCCAGCAGCGCCCTTTCGGGGGGATCAGATACGCAGTATTTT.

V is TRBV2 and J is TRBJ2-7; 8 nucleotides agree with TRBD1. The CDR3 spans 16 residues. The J segment lost 6 bases and the V segment lost 6 bases, leaving 16 bases of the junction unmatched. Germline CDR1 and CDR2: SNHLY and FYNNEI. The CDR3 DNA reads TGTGCCAGCAGAAACCCCGGGACGTCACAGGGGGGCGAGCAGTACTTC. Its translation: CASRNPGTSQGGEQYF.

In DNA, the CDR3 is TGTGCCAGCAGTAAATACAGGGGTGGCAATCAGCCCCAGCATTTT. Translated, it gives CASSKYRGGNQPQHF. The rearrangement joins TRBV28 to TRBJ1-5, with TRBD1 matching 7 bases. V trimming: 5 bases; J trimming: 2 bases; junction bases outside the gene matches: 6. The CDR3 spans 15 residues. Per germline, CDR1 MDHEN and CDR2 SYDVKM.

The DNA for the CDR3 is TGTGCCAGCAGTTACTCGGCAGGGCGGACTGAAGCTTTCTTT. Protein sequence: CASSYSAGRTEAFF. This chain connects TRBV6-5 to TRBJ1-1; tentative D call: TRBD1 (5 bases). This CDR3 is built from 14 residues. The V gene lost 0 bases and the J gene lost 5 bases, with 10 bases spanning the gap. Germline V CDR1 and CDR2: MNHEY, SVGAGI.

The chain employs TRBV3-1 (or the pseudogene TRBV3-2) and TRBJ2-2; 7 bases agree with TRBD1. With 0 bases clipped from V and 3 bases from J, the junction kept 4 bases outside the gene matches. The CDR3 loop spans 16 amino acids. CDR1 is LGHDT and CDR2 is YNNKEL in the germline V gene (reference sequence). In DNA, the CDR3 is TGTGCCAGCAGCCAAGAATCCAGGGGGTACACCGGGGAGCTGTTTTTT. Amino acid sequence: CASSQESRGYTGELFF.

V usage is TRBV30 and J usage is TRBJ1-2, with D possibly TRBD1 on 6 matching bases. Trimming cost V 0 bases and J 8 bases, with 10 bases left between them. CDR3 size: 12 residues. Germline CDR1 GTSNPN, CDR2 SVGIG (reference sequence). The CDR3, as DNA: TGTGCCTGGAGTGTATGGCAGGGGGGCTACACCTTC. Translated, it gives CAWSVWQGGYTF. Full variable domain (remainder filled in from reference TRBV30 and TRBJ1-2): SQTIHQWPATLVQPVGSPLSLECTVEGTSNPNLYWYRQAAGRGLQLLFYSVGIGQISSEVPQNLSASRPQDRQFILSSKKLLLSDSGFYLCAWSVWQGGYTFGSGTRLTVV.

This clone has only a few counts. The V gene is TRBV4-1, the J gene TRBJ1-1; the D gene is possibly TRBD1 (5 bases). The CDR3 is made up of 19 amino acids. The V end lost 1 base, the J end lost 4 bases, and 25 bases lay between the germline ends. From germline, CDR1 is MGHRA and CDR2 YSYEKL. CDR3 nucleotides: TGCGCCAGCAGCCAAGGGGGCCGGACCGGGGGAAGGTCCGGCACTGAAGCTTTCTTT. Residues: CASSQGGRTGGRSGTEAFF.

This chain connects TRBV19 to TRBJ2-2; TRBD2 aligns across 11 bases. V was clipped by 7 bases and J by 5 bases; unmatched bases: 12. The CDR3 contains 17 residues. Germline V lookup: CDR1 LNHDA, CDR2 SQIVND (reference sequence). The CDR3 DNA reads as TGTGCCAGTACCTCCCCCAGACTAGCGGGATATACCGGGGAGCTGTTTTTT. Protein: CASTSPRLAGYTGELFF.

The chain carries TRBV6-5 and TRBJ1-2; no firm D call. The CDR3 runs to 12 residues. Germline lookup yields CDR1 MNHEY and CDR2 SVGAGI. The ends were cut back, 2 bases at V and 11 bases at J, with 12 bases in the middle. CDR3 protein: CASSYEQRDYTF. As DNA, the CDR3 is TGTGCCAGCAGTTACGAACAGCGGGATTACACCTTC.

This rearrangement joins TRBV3-1 (or the pseudogene TRBV3-2) to TRBJ1-1, with 9 positions matching TRBD1. The V and J ends lost 4 bases and 3 bases, in that order; junction bases with no gene match: 12. Germline V gene data show CDR1 as LGHDT and CDR2 as YNNKEL (reference sequence). The CDR3 runs 17 residues. The CDR3 sequence: CASSREGTGLWDTEAFF. The DNA of the CDR3 is TGTGCCAGCAGCCGGGAGGGGACAGGGCTATGGGACACTGAAGCTTTCTTT.

V is TRBV6-2 or TRBV6-3 and J is TRBJ2-7, with D hard to call. The CDR3 has 12 amino acids. The germline gives CDR1 MNHEY, CDR2 SVGEGT. Trimming cost V 0 bases and J 4 bases, with 4 bases left between them. The chain's CDR3 is CASSYSSYEQYF. Here the CDR3 DNA reads TGTGCCAGCAGTTACTCGTCTTACGAGCAGTACTTC.

J is TRBJ2-1 and V is TRBV11-3; 10 positions agree with TRBD2. V was clipped by 2 bases and J by 4 bases; unmatched bases: 2. Germline V gene sequence: CDR1 SGHNT, CDR2 YENEEA. This CDR3 spans 15 amino acids. CDR3 DNA sequence: TGTGCCAGCAGCTTACCTAGCGGGGGATACAATGAGCAGTTCTTC. Encoded protein: CASSLPSGGYNEQFF.

The chain couples TRBV5-4 to TRBJ1-2, with a weak D call TRBD1 (6 bases). The germline V and J ends were trimmed by 0 bases and 7 bases, with 16 bases remaining between them. This CDR3 has 15 residues. Germline V lookup: CDR1 SGHNT, CDR2 YYREEE (reference sequence). CDR3: CASSLAAGASGGYTF. In nucleotides, the CDR3 is TGTGCCAGCAGCTTGGCCGCAGGGGCGAGTGGTGGCTACACCTTC.

Only a few counts were recorded for this clone. The CDR3 DNA is TGTGCCAGCAGTGTTCAGGGTCTCGAGCAGTACTTC. Residues: CASSVQGLEQYF. J is TRBJ2-7 and V is TRBV2; weak D call: TRBD1 (5 bases). Germline lookup yields CDR1 SNHLY and CDR2 FYNNEI. V was cut by 4 bases and J by 6 bases, with 10 bases left in between. This CDR3 comprises 12 residues.

This rearrangement joins TRBV30 to TRBJ1-5; 9 bases are a match to TRBD1. Germline CDR1 is GTSNPN and CDR2 is SVGIG (reference sequence). J gave up 7 bases and V 3 bases, and 7 bases lay outside the gene matches. This CDR3 has 14 residues. The CDR3 spells CAWSGTGGGQPQHF. As DNA, the CDR3 is TGTGCCTGGAGCGGAACAGGGGGCGGGCAGCCCCAGCATTTT. Full variable domain (outside the CDR3, taken from reference TRBV30 and TRBJ1-5): SQTIHQWPATLVQPVGSPLSLECTVEGTSNPNLYWYRQAAGRGLQLLFYSVGIGQISSEVPQNLSASRPQDRQFILSSKKLLLSDSGFYLCAWSGTGGGQPQHFGDGTRLSIL.

The CDR3 spells CASSLSRQETQYF. The CDR3 coding sequence is TGTGCCAGCAGTTTATCGAGGCAAGAGACCCAGTACTTC. V usage is TRBV27 and J usage is TRBJ2-5; D not resolved. Per germline, CDR1 MNHEY and CDR2 SMNVEV (reference sequence). V was shortened by 0 bases and J by 2 bases, with 4 bases between the two germline ends. The CDR3 has 13 residues.

This clone was detected only once. V gene TRBV6-5 combines with J gene TRBJ1-5; weak D call: TRBD1 (5 bases). Trimming stripped 6 bases from V and 5 bases from J, with 14 bases between. Germline values: CDR1 MNHEY, CDR2 SVGAGI. This CDR3 is 14 amino acids long. The CDR3 sequence: CASRGGTGDQPQHF. The DNA for the CDR3 is TGTGCCAGCAGGGGGGGTACTGGGGATCAGCCCCAGCATTTT.

J is TRBJ2-3 and V is TRBV6-5; 7 nucleotides match TRBD2. The ends lost 6 bases at V and 2 bases at J; junction bases unmatched: 8. Germline V gene lookup returns CDR1 MNHEY and CDR2 SVGAGI. The CDR3 is 15 residues long. DNA for the CDR3: TGTGCCAGCAGACCCTCTAGCGGATTCACAGATACGCAGTATTTT. Translating it yields CASRPSSGFTDTQYF.